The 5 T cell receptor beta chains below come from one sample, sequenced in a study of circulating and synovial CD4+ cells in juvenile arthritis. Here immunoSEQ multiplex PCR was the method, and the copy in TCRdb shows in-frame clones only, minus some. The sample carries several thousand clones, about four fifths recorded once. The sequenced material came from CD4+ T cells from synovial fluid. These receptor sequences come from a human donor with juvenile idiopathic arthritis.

The CDR3 reads CASSPTRTSGRAGEQFF. The CDR3, as DNA: TGTGCCAGCAGCCCCACCCGGACTAGCGGGAGGGCCGGTGAGCAGTTCTTC. The rearrangement uses TRBV11-3 and TRBJ2-1; the match to TRBD2 covers 15 bases. CDR3 length: 17 amino acids. V was clipped by 5 bases and J by 9 bases; unmatched bases: 11. From germline, CDR1 is SGHNT and CDR2 YENEEA. The complete variable domain, with remaining parts taken from reference TRBV11-3 and TRBJ2-1, reads EAGVVQSPRYKIIEKKQPVAFWCNPISGHNTLYWYLQNLGQGPELLIRYENEEAVDDSQLPKDRFSAERLKGVDSTLKIQPAELGDSAVYLCASSPTRTSGRAGEQFFGPGTRLTVL.

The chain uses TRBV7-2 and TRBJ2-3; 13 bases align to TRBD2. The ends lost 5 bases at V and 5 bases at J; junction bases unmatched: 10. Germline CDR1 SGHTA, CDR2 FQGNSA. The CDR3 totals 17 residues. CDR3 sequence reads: CASSTRTSGGRRDTQYF. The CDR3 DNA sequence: TGTGCCAGCAGCACACGGACTAGCGGGGGACGTCGAGATACGCAGTATTTT.

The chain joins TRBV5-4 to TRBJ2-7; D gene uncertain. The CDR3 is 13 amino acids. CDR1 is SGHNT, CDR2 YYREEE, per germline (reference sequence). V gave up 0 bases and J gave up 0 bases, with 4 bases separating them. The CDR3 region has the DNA TGTGCCAGCAGCTTGGGACACTCCTACGAGCAGTACTTC. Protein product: CASSLGHSYEQYF. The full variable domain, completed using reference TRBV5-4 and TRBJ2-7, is ETGVTQSPTHLIKTRGQQVTLRCSSQSGHNTVSWYQQALGQGPQFIFQYYREEENGRGNFPPRFSGLQFPNYSSELNVNALELDDSALYLCASSLGHSYEQYFGPGTRLTVT.

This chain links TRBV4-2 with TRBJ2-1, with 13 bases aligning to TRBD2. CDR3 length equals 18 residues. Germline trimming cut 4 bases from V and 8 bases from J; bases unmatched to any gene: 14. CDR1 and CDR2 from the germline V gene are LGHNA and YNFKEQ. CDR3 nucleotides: TGTGCCAGCAGCCCGAACCAACATACTAGCGGGGGGGTCGATGAGCAGTTCTTC. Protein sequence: CASSPNQHTSGGVDEQFF.

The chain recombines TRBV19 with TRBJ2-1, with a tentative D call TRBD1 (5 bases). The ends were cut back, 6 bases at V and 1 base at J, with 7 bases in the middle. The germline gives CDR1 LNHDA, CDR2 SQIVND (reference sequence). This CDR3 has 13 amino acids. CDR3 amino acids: CASSPGSYNEQFF. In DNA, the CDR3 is TGTGCCAGTAGCCCAGGGTCCTACAATGAGCAGTTCTTC.